The clone carrying this T cell receptor (beta chain) has only one observation. Antigen specificity is unknown. These data belong to a study of cytomegalovirus exposure and HLA in healthy donors. General observations from the study: A list of about 160 TCR beta chains associated with cytomegalovirus was given.

The CDR3 extends over 16 amino acids. Between the trimmed V and J ends, which lost 2 bases and 4 bases, there was a span of 17 bases. Germline-derived CDR1 and CDR2 are LGHNA and YNFKEQ. With 60 Vbeta and 13 Jbeta primers, the PCR was carried out. Assay: immunoSEQ multiplex PCR; the TCRdb copy retains only in-frame clones and omits some. Among 150,000 to 200,000 clones listed, roughly 80% were seen once. This clonotype was sampled from a man aged 35 to 55 in good health and CMV-seronegative. J is TRBJ1-2 and V is TRBV4-2, with D unresolved. The sequencing sample was made of PBMCs. CDR3 residues: CASSQLGGQATYGYTF. CDR3 nucleotide sequence: TGTGCCAGCAGCCAACTCGGAGGGCAGGCGACCTATGGCTACACCTTC.